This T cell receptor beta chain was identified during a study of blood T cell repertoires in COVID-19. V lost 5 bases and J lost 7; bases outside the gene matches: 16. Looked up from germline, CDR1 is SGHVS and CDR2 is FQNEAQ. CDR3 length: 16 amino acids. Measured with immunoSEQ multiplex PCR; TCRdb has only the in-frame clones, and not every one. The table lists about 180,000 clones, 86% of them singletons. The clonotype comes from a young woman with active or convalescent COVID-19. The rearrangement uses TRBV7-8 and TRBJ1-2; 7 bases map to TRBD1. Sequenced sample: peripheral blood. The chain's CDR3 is CASSLGTVDVGGGYTF. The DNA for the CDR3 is TGTGCCAGCAGCCTAGGGACAGTAGACGTGGGCGGTGGCTACACCTTC.